Sequencing of this T cell receptor (beta chain) was carried out in a study of PD-1 blockade in classical Hodgkin lymphoma. Whole-study findings and limits: Differences between repertoires have undefined causes, possibly disease activity or prior therapy. Baseline TCR diversity was reportedly lower in newly diagnosed patients than healthy donors.

Sequencing used immunoSEQ multiplex PCR; TCRdb keeps in-frame clones, though not all of them. The data contain 24,000 or so clones, about 89% of them seen just once; the ten biggest clones take up approximately 0.53%. This sample's time point: newly diagnosed, previously untreated cHL patient sample. Thawed PBMCs yielded CD4+ T cells through magnetic negative selection. Peripheral samples used as comparators were newly diagnosed, untreated classical Hodgkin lymphoma PBMCs. The V and J ends lost 5 bases and 0 bases respectively, with 11 bases between them. This CDR3 is built from 14 residues. CDR1 and CDR2 (germline): LGHNA, YSLEER. As to this clone: Its antigen is not known.

Sequencing was performed on CD4+ T cells from blood. The receptor was isolated from a human donor with classical Hodgkin lymphoma. The gene calls are TRBV4-3 and TRBJ2-7, with D perhaps TRBD2 (5 bases). The CDR3 sequence is CASSSQRDSYEQYF. In DNA form, the CDR3 reads TGCGCCAGCAGCTCTCAACGGGACTCCTACGAGCAGTACTTC.